The present T cell receptor (beta chain) was sequenced within a study of T cells in Graves' hyperthyroidism and ophthalmopathy. Study observations and caveats: Ophthalmopathy onset followed model prediction by a median roughly six months. Most thyroid clonotypes that were expanded above 0.001 also turned up in blood. Ophthalmopathy stood apart from stable hyperthyroidism in a 13 V-J model.

V dropped 2 bases and J dropped 8 bases, with 16 bases sitting between them. CDR1 and CDR2 (germline): MNHNS, SASEGT. The length of the CDR3 is 14 residues. Using RNA transcripts as the source, TCR beta CDR3 regions were amplified. The TCR CDR3 first-round RT-PCR relied on the HTBI primer set. TCRdb processed the multiplex PCR reads anew with MiXCR; each CDR3 protein has one entry. The table lists about 570,000 distinct CDR3 sequences, under 60% of them singletons. With regard to this clonotype: Its specificity is not known.

Specimen: peripheral blood or thyroid tissue (not recorded which). This sequence joins TRBV6-1 and TRBJ2-7; a weak D match, TRBD1 (6 bases). The sequence came from an adult woman with Graves' disease, either hyperthyroidism or ophthalmopathy (not recorded which). The DNA for the CDR3 is TGTGCCAGCAGTGAATCAGGGGCGCGAGCTAAGCAGTACTTC. Its translation: CASSESGARAKQYF.